A single T cell receptor (delta chain) is shown here with its context. The CDR3 is made up of 20 amino acids. V gave up 0 bases and J gave up 6 bases, with 31 bases separating them. In germline, CDR1 is GEAIGNYY, CDR2 EKD. The data originate from a study of gamma-delta T cells after stem cell transplantation. TCRdb reprocessed the RT-PCR reads through CATT. This sample yields just over 15,000 delta-chain clones, of which roughly 9.1% are seen a single time; approximately 60% belongs to the top ten. The TCR comes from a human donor. It is not recorded whose cells these are; they may come from a transplant donor. The V call is TRDV2, the J call TRDJ1; D is uncertain. The sample comprised gamma-delta T cells. DNA of the CDR3: TGTGCCTGTGACACCGCTGAAGTCCTGGTGGCTCACCGAGGTGCGTATAAACTCATCTTT. Translated: CACDTAEVLVAHRGAYKLIF.